The 9 T cell receptor beta chains presented below share a single source sample, sequenced in a study of CD8 T cells in Susac syndrome. RNA amounts of about 0.5 to 1 ug underwent reverse transcription with random hexamers. TCRdb itself ran the immunoSEQ multiplex PCR reads through MiXCR, one entry per CDR3 protein. The sample yields some 180,000 distinct CDR3 sequences, about 94% seen once. Sequenced material: CD4+ T cells from PBMCs. All receptors come from a human donor in good health.

The chain joins TRBV28 to TRBJ1-4; 9 bases fit TRBD1. Unmatched junction bases numbered 12, after V lost 4 bases and J lost 9 bases. CDR3 length equals 16 residues. Looked up from germline, CDR1 is MDHEN and CDR2 is SYDVKM. For the CDR3, the DNA is TGTGCCAGCAGTTCCCGACGACAGGGGGAGGCTCAAAAACTGTTTTTT. Residues: CASSSRRQGEAQKLFF.

In DNA form, the CDR3 reads TGTGCCAGCAGCTTAGACAGCTCTTCCTACAATGAGCAGTTCTTC. Its protein is CASSLDSSSYNEQFF. V is TRBV11-3 and J is TRBJ2-1; D uncertain. Germline values: CDR1 SGHNT, CDR2 YENEEA. The V end lost 0 bases, the J end lost 1 base, and 7 bases lay between the germline ends. This CDR3 comprises 15 residues.

The rearrangement links TRBV6-2 or TRBV6-3 to TRBJ2-2; D remains ambiguous. Germline V gives CDR1 MNHEY, CDR2 SVGEGT. Trimming removed 2 bases from V and 6 bases from J, with 16 bases in between. This CDR3 spans 16 amino acids. The CDR3 sequence is CASSYVRVEVAGELFF. In DNA, the CDR3 is TGTGCCAGCAGTTACGTCCGCGTTGAGGTAGCCGGGGAGCTGTTTTTT.

Written as DNA, the CDR3 is TGTGCCAGCGGGGGGGGCTACACCGGGGAGCTGTTTTTT. Protein sequence: CASGGGYTGELFF. The V and J genes are TRBV6-2 or TRBV6-3 and TRBJ2-2, with D perhaps matching TRBD2 (7 bases). Trimming shortened V by 8 bases and J by 3 bases, and 10 bases separated the two germline ends. The germline gives CDR1 MNHEY, CDR2 SVGEGT. The CDR3 has 13 residues.

The genes are TRBV19 and TRBJ1-2; D may be TRBD1 (5 bases). Germline CDR1 and CDR2: LNHDA and SQIVND (reference sequence). This CDR3 has 13 amino acids. The V and J ends lost 7 bases and 4 bases respectively, with 13 bases between them. The CDR3 nucleotides are TGTGCCAGTACAAGGGACGGGAGCTATGGCTACACCTTC. It yields the protein CASTRDGSYGYTF.

CDR3 in DNA: TGTGCCACCAGGAGAACCGGGACAGGGTTTGGTCAGCCCCAGCATTTT. Amino acids: CATRRTGTGFGQPQHF. V usage is TRBV15 and J usage is TRBJ1-5; 9 nucleotides match TRBD1. The CDR3 consists of 16 residues. CDR1 and CDR2 from the germline V gene are LNHNV and YYDKDF (reference sequence). Germline trimming cut 6 bases from V and 6 bases from J; bases unmatched to any gene: 12.

This clonotype was observed a handful of times. A read error may account for a junction end that differs from germline. CDR3 residues: CASSLGESSNQPQHF. The CDR3 DNA reads TGTGCCAGCAGCTTGGGGGAATCGAGCAATCAGCCCCAGCATTTT. The chain joins TRBV5-1 to TRBJ1-5, with D tentatively TRBD1 (5 bases). In germline, CDR1 is SGHRS, CDR2 YFSETQ. The CDR3 covers 15 residues.

The V and J genes are TRBV27 and TRBJ2-4; the D call may be TRBD1 or TRBD2 (5 bases each). The germline V gene encodes CDR1 MNHEY and CDR2 SMNVEV (reference sequence). This CDR3 region has 16 residues. The V and J ends lost 0 bases and 5 bases respectively, with 14 bases between them. The CDR3 sequence: CASSLSGRVGQNIQYF. The CDR3 DNA is TGTGCCAGCAGTTTATCGGGGCGGGTCGGTCAAAACATTCAGTACTTC.

The chain is built from TRBV20-1 and TRBJ1-4, with a weak D call TRBD1 (6 bases). The germline V gene has CDR1 DFQATT and CDR2 SNEGSKA (reference sequence). V was shortened by 5 bases and J by 2 bases, with 12 bases between the two germline ends. The CDR3 sequence is 14 residues long. CDR3 protein: CSAQATGTNEKLFF. The CDR3 DNA is TGCAGTGCTCAAGCTACAGGGACTAATGAAAAACTGTTTTTT.